These T cell receptor beta chains were read from a single sample in a study of graft-versus-host responses after intestinal transplantation. Libraries were prepared by immunoSEQ multiplex PCR; TCRdb keeps only in-frame clonotypes and omits some of them. Counted here are 40,000 to 45,000 clones, roughly 95% occurring once; the ten biggest clones make up roughly 0.58%. These receptors' antigens are unknown. This sample comprised unstimulated CD8+ T cells sorted from spleen or lymph node cells, obtained before transplant. The receptors were sampled from a human donor who was the organ donor for an intestinal transplant. Both conserved end residues are part of each CDR3. Each record gives: clone size, J gene, D gene, V gene, CDR3 length, CDR3 DNA, CDR3 protein. The D gene is left open where the match is weak. Size is omitted from some rows. Given values are once, few, many or a class for expanded clones.

.	TRBJ2-3	.	TRBV10-2	13	TGCGCCAGCAGTGAGGCTAGCACAGATACGCAGTATTTT	CASSEASTDTQYF
.	TRBJ1-5	TRBD1	TRBV15	16	TGTGCCACCAGCAGAGATGGGGACAGGGGTTCTCAGCCCCAGCATTTT	CATSRDGDRGSQPQHF
.	TRBJ2-3	TRBD2	TRBV4-1	16	TGCGCCAGCAGCCGCGGACTAGCAGCTAGCACAGATACGCAGTATTTT	CASSRGLAASTDTQYF
.	TRBJ2-7	.	TRBV5-1	13	TGCGCCAGCAGCTTGGGACATCCGTACGAGCAGTACTTC	CASSLGHPYEQYF
.	TRBJ1-1	.	TRBV5-6	14	TGTGCCAGCAGCTTGGCTGGGGCAGGCACTGAAGCTTTCTTT	CASSLAGAGTEAFF
.	TRBJ2-3	TRBD1	TRBV7-3	15	TGTGCCAGCAGCCCGACAGGGGGCGGCACAGATACGCAGTATTTT	CASSPTGGGTDTQYF
.	TRBJ2-7	TRBD1	TRBV25-1	12	TGTGCCAGCACGGACAGGGTTGGCGAGCAGTACTTC	CASTDRVGEQYF
once	TRBJ1-5	TRBD1	TRBV2	18	TGTGCCAGCAGTGTCGAGGCGGGACAGGGGGCGGGAAAGGAGCCCCAGCATTTT	CASSVEAGQGAGKEPQHF
.	TRBJ2-5	.	TRBV14	15	TGTGCCAGCAGCCAGGGGGTCTCAGGTGAGGAGACCCAGTACTTC	CASSQGVSGEETQYF
.	TRBJ1-1	.	TRBV5-4	11	TGTGCCAGCAGCTTGGTACCAGGAGCTTTCTTT	CASSLVPGAFF
.	TRBJ2-1	TRBD2	TRBV15	15	TGTGCCACCAGCAGGACTAGCGGGGGGGTTAGTGAGCAGTTCTTC	CATSRTSGGVSEQFF
.	TRBJ2-7	TRBD1	TRBV5-1	13	TGCGCCAGCAGCCGGGGACAGGGATTCAGGCAGTACTTC	CASSRGQGFRQYF